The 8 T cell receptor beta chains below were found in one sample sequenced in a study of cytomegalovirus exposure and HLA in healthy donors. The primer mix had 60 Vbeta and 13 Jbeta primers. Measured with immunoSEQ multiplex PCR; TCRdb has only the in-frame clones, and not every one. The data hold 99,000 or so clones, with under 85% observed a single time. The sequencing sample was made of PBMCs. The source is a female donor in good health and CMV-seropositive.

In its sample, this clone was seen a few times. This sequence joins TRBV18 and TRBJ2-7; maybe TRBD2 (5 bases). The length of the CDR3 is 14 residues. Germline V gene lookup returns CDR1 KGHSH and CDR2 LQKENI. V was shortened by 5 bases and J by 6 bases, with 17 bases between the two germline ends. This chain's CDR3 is CASSSLEAKSEQYF. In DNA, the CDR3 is TGTGCCAGCTCATCACTAGAGGCCAAATCCGAGCAGTACTTC. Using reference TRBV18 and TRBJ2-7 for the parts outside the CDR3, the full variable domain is NAGVMQNPRHLVRRRGQEARLRCSPMKGHSHVYWYRQLPEEGLKFMVYLQKENIIDESGMPKERFSAEFPKEGPSILRIQQVVRGDSAAYFCASSSLEAKSEQYFGPGTRLTVT.

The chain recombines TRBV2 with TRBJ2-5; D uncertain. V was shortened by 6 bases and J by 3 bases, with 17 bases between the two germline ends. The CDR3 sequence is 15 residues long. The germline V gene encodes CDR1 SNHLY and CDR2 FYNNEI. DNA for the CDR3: TGTGCCAGCAGCTTCAGACTTCTCGGCGAAGAGACCCAGTACTTC. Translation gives CASSFRLLGEETQYF.

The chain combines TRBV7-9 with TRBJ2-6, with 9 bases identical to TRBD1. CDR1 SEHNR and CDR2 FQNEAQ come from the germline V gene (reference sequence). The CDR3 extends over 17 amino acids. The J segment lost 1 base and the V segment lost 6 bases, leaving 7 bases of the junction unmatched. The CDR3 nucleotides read TGTGCCAGCAGGGGACAGGGTGTGGCATCTGGGGCCAACGTCCTGACTTTC. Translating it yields CASRGQGVASGANVLTF.

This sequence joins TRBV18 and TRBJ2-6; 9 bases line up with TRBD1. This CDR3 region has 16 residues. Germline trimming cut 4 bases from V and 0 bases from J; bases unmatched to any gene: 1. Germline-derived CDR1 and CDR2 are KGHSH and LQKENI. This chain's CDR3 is CASSRQGGSGANVLTF. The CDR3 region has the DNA TGTGCCAGCTCACGACAGGGGGGCTCTGGGGCCAACGTCCTGACTTTC.

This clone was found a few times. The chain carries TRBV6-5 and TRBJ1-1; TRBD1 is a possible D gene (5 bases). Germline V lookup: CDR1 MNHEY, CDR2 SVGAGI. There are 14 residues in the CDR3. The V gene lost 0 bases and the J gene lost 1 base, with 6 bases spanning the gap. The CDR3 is CASSYSTANTEAFF. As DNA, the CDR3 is TGTGCCAGCAGTTACTCGACAGCGAACACTGAAGCTTTCTTT.

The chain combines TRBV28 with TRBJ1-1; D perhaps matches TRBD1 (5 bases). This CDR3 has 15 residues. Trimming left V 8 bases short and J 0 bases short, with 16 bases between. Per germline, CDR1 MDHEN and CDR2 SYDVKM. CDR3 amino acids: CASRGTGLMNTEAFF. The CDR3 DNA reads TGTGCCAGCCGCGGAACAGGTCTCATGAACACTGAAGCTTTCTTT.

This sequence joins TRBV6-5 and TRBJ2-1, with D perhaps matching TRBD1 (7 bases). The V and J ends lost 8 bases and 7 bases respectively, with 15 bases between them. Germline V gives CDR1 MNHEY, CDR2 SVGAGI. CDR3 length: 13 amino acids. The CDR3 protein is CASRRGTENEQFF. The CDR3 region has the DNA TGTGCCAGCCGCCGGGGGACAGAGAATGAGCAGTTCTTC.

CDR3 nucleotide sequence: TGTGCCATCAGTGTTGGGGCAGGGTTTGATACGCAGTATTTT. Protein: CAISVGAGFDTQYF. The rearrangement joins TRBV10-3 to TRBJ2-3; a possible D gene is TRBD1 (5 bases). Trimming pared 4 bases from V and 6 bases from J, leaving 14 bases between. Germline lookup yields CDR1 ENHRY and CDR2 SYGVKD. The CDR3 contains 14 residues.